Reported below is one T cell receptor (beta chain). Its antigen remains unknown. Given a much more abundant clone one base away, this may be a read error. This specimen comes from a study of tumor and adjacent non-tumor tissue in lung cancer. Whole-study context: Aged about 30 to 76 years, patients included 10 men and 4 to 6 women with stage I to III disease. Each sample yielded 3.5 million to 4.5 million productive TCRbeta reads on average. Study-level results: Significantly higher TCR diversity was found in tumor than normal lung.

The CDR3 is 17 amino acids. Germline V gene sequence: CDR1 DFQATT, CDR2 SNEGSKA (reference sequence). Trimming stripped 2 bases from V and 4 bases from J, with 21 bases between. No cell sorting was done before RNA was extracted from the tissue. This non-tumor lung sample came from over 3 cm beyond the tumor edge. A modified ARM-PCR protocol with three rounds of nested PCR amplified TCRbeta. TCRdb recomputed calls from the multiplex PCR reads with MiXCR, one row per CDR3 protein. The sample gives under 80,000 distinct CDR3 sequences, roughly 77% of which show up once; under 55% is in the top ten. This receptor was obtained from a man between 60 and 70 years old with non-small cell lung cancer. Sequencing was done on a sample of distant non-tumor lung tissue. This sequence joins TRBV20-1 and TRBJ1-5; D not resolved. The CDR3 DNA reads TGCAGTGCTAGAAGACGGTATCGGCCAGCCGTTAATCAGCCCCAGCATTTT. It is translated as CSARRRYRPAVNQPQHF.